This T cell receptor beta chain was retrieved from a study of beta chain features in type 1 diabetes. Notes on the study in general: Researchers cautioned that cDNA sequencing could over-represent cells with high TCR expression.

Remarks on this clone: As yet, its antigen is unknown.

TCRB transcripts that were expressed got sequenced, as all of the isolated RNA had been reverse transcribed. Only in-frame clones appear in the TCRdb table, and some are missing; sequencing was by immunoSEQ multiplex PCR. Among 200,000 to 250,000 clones listed, about 26% were seen once. The sample comprised central memory CD4+ T cells from blood. This clonotype was obtained from a man aged 25 to 40 in good health.

The DNA of the CDR3 is TGTGCCTGGAGTGTACGGGGGCCGAACACTGAAGCTTTCTTT. Residues: CAWSVRGPNTEAFF. The genes are TRBV30 and TRBJ1-1; a possible D gene is TRBD1 (6 bases). The V end was cut by 0 bases, the J end by 1 base, with 9 bases between. This CDR3 is built from 14 residues. CDR1 and CDR2 (germline): GTSNPN, SVGIG (reference sequence).